This record concerns one T cell receptor (beta chain) sequence. Its target is unknown. Each donor was healthy, and each was a bone marrow donor. The data were obtained in a study of cytomegalovirus exposure and HLA in healthy donors. The CDR3 covers 19 residues. The germline gives CDR1 SGHTA, CDR2 FQGNSA. Trimming at V came to 4 bases and at J to 0 bases, leaving 15 bases not matched to a gene. The study, taken as a whole, reports: Later genetic work tied a missense DCLRE1C variant to beta-chain V and J trimming. The study listed roughly 160 cytomegalovirus-associated TCR beta chains. Some V segments, TRBV6-2 and TRBV6-3 among them, were indistinguishable and were therefore excluded.

The PCR used 60 Vbeta and 13 Jbeta primers. Only in-frame clones appear in the TCRdb table, and some are missing; sequencing was by immunoSEQ multiplex PCR. This sample yields 85,000 to 130,000 clones, of which around 85% are seen a single time; around 3.4% belongs to the top ten. This receptor was obtained from a man aged 55-75 years in good health and CMV-seronegative. The material sequenced was PBMCs. V gene TRBV7-2 combines with J gene TRBJ1-3; 7 bases line up with TRBD1. CDR3 in DNA: TGTGCCAGCAGCTCACAGGGGCGGCTCCGATCGAGCTCTGGAAACACCATATATTTT. Translating it yields CASSSQGRLRSSSGNTIYF.